This T cell receptor beta chain came from a study of Ad26.COV2.S vaccination and SARS-CoV-2 variants. This clone appeared once. What it recognizes is unknown. Some clones are missing from TCRdb's copy, which holds only in-frame ones; the method was immunoSEQ multiplex PCR. The table has about 180,000 clones, roughly 87% seen once. Trimming took 4 bases from V and 4 from J, leaving 16 bases between them. Germline lookup yields CDR1 SGHNT and CDR2 YYREEE (reference sequence). The CDR3 consists of 15 residues. Whole-study findings and limits: Vaccinees showed greater spike-specific TCR breadth than placebo recipients.

Material: peripheral blood, obtained after recovery from COVID-19. The TCR originated in a human donor who had recovered from COVID-19. The J gene is TRBJ2-3, the V gene TRBV5-4; perhaps TRBD2 as D (6 bases). CDR3 in amino acids: CASSPSGPGADTQYF. CDR3 sequence (DNA): TGTGCCAGCAGCCCGAGCGGGCCCGGGGCAGATACGCAGTATTTT. Full variable domain (outside the CDR3, taken from reference TRBV5-4 and TRBJ2-3): ETGVTQSPTHLIKTRGQQVTLRCSSQSGHNTVSWYQQALGQGPQFIFQYYREEENGRGNFPPRFSGLQFPNYSSELNVNALELDDSALYLCASSPSGPGADTQYFGPGTRLTVL.